This entry describes one T cell receptor beta chain. Its antigen is as yet unknown. Amplification of TCR beta used genomic DNA extracted from peripheral blood. The data stem from a study of T cell repertoires in aging, cancer and after chemotherapy. Overall study context: Repeat sampling of healthy donors over several months to years showed clear clonal overlap.

Multiplex touch-down PCR with TRB-A/B primers amplified rearranged V-D-J TRB sequences. From the multiplex PCR reads, TCRdb called clonotypes with MiXCR, one entry per CDR3 protein. The table has some 9,900 distinct CDR3 sequences, 34% seen once. Findings and limits, study-wide: Healthy donors lost TCR diversity with age mainly through richness, cancer patients through richness and evenness. These repertoire data do not allow conclusions about immunological memory after chemotherapy. Age-matched healthy donors had significantly more diverse, less clonal blood TCR repertoires than untreated cancer patients.

The sequenced material came from blood. This receptor was taken from a human donor in good health.

Here the CDR3 reads CSVRGAGGASDTQYF. CDR3 bases: TGCAGTGTCAGAGGAGCGGGGGGGGCATCAGATACGCAGTATTTT. The chain has TRBV20-1 and TRBJ2-3, with 10 bases identical to TRBD2. Germline loops: CDR1 DFQATT, CDR2 SNEGSKA (reference sequence). This CDR3 contains 15 residues. V gave up 7 bases and J gave up 4 bases; unmatched junction bases: 11.